These 32 T cell receptor beta chains were sequenced from one sample in a study of synovial regulatory T cells in juvenile arthritis. Using immunoSEQ multiplex PCR, the repertoire was profiled, and TCRdb retains in-frame clones only, with some absent. The specimen's table records 9,500 to 10,000 clones. Sequences were obtained from Treg cells from blood. Subset specified: remaining (HLA-DR-negative) circulating blood Treg cells. These receptors all stem from a donor younger than 30 with juvenile idiopathic arthritis.

The chain uses TRBV6-1 and TRBJ2-7; the TCRdb call, TRBD1, lacks DNA for checking. The V gene's germline CDR1 is MNHNS and CDR2 SASEGT. The CDR3 sequence is 14 residues long. The coding DNA is unavailable. CDR3 sequence reads: CASIVPGISYEQYF.

The chain combines TRBV5-1 with TRBJ2-7; the TRBD2 assignment by TCRdb is unverifiable without DNA. From germline, CDR1 is SGHRS and CDR2 YFSETQ. This CDR3 spans 17 amino acids. No DNA sequence was recorded. The CDR3 protein is CASSPRVAGGILYEQYF.

The rearrangement joins TRBV6-1 to TRBJ1-2; the D gene TCRdb calls, TRBD1, cannot be checked with no DNA. CDR1 and CDR2 from the germline V gene are MNHNS and SASEGT. CDR3 length: 14 amino acids. No DNA is listed. CDR3: CASSERTGPYGYTF.

The V gene is TRBV28, the J gene TRBJ2-3; with no DNA, the TCRdb D assignment of TRBD2 cannot be verified. CDR1 and CDR2 from the germline V gene are MDHEN and SYDVKM. The CDR3 is made up of 15 amino acids. Only the protein is on record. The CDR3 protein is CASSPRGGGTDTQYF.

The rearrangement links TRBV5-1 to TRBJ2-1; TCRdb's D gene call, TRBD1, goes unchecked for lack of DNA. Germline V lookup: CDR1 SGHRS, CDR2 YFSETQ. The CDR3 consists of 13 residues. No DNA accompanies this entry. This CDR3 is CASRTGSYNEQFF.

V usage is TRBV6-6 and J usage is TRBJ1-1. This CDR3 is built from 15 residues. No nucleotide data were recorded. Germline loops: CDR1 MNHNY, CDR2 SVGAGI (reference sequence). CDR3 region: CASSYFGTVNTEAFF.

This CDR3 reads CASSERPDTQYF. The chain joins TRBV2 to TRBJ2-3. The CDR3 contains 12 residues. No nucleotide data were recorded. Germline V CDR1 and CDR2: SNHLY, FYNNEI.

The chain employs TRBV9 and TRBJ2-7; TCRdb's D call, TRBD1, is unchecked because there is no DNA. Germline CDR1 is SGDLS and CDR2 is YYNGEE. This CDR3 contains 12 residues. There is no recorded DNA. CDR3 loop: CASSVDTYEQYF.

This sequence joins TRBV5-4 and TRBJ2-1; TCRdb designates TRBD2, a call that cannot be tested without DNA. The V gene's germline CDR1 is SGHNT and CDR2 YYREEE (reference sequence). The CDR3 runs to 17 residues. Only the protein is available. The CDR3 sequence: CASSLEGSGRAGGGQFF.

The chain uses TRBV21-1 and TRBJ2-3; the TCRdb call, TRBD1, lacks DNA for checking. TRBV21-1 is a pseudogene. The CDR3 has 15 amino acids. A DNA sequence was not provided. CDR3 region: CASSKGDRDSDTQYF.

The chain uses TRBV14 and TRBJ2-5; checking the TCRdb D call of TRBD1 is not possible without DNA. CDR1 SGHDN and CDR2 FVKESK come from the germline V gene. This CDR3 is built from 15 residues. Nucleotide data are not available. Here the CDR3 reads CASSEGEWMGETQYF.

The genes are TRBV6-5 and TRBJ1-2; checking the TCRdb D call of TRBD1 is not possible without DNA. Germline CDR1 is MNHEY and CDR2 is SVGAGI. This CDR3 has 13 amino acids. Only the protein is on record. The CDR3 region is CASSLQEGYGYTF.

CDR3: CASSWRLAGDTGELFF. The rearrangement joins TRBV6-6 to TRBJ2-2; the D call from TCRdb, TRBD2, cannot be confirmed without DNA. CDR1 and CDR2 from the germline V gene are MNHNY and SVGAGI (reference sequence). This CDR3 spans 16 amino acids. A DNA sequence was not provided.

This sequence joins TRBV28 and TRBJ2-7; TCRdb indicates TRBD1, and absent DNA this call remains unverified. The CDR3 sequence is 14 residues long. No DNA sequence was recorded. The germline V gene has CDR1 MDHEN and CDR2 SYDVKM. The CDR3 sequence is CASSYRGGVYEQYF.

The rearrangement joins TRBV5-6 to TRBJ1-3; TCRdb selects TRBD1, and the lack of DNA leaves this call unchecked. The CDR3 is 14 residues long. No DNA appears here. The germline V gene encodes CDR1 SGHDT and CDR2 YYEEEE. The CDR3 here is CASSPTGAGNTIYF.

This rearrangement joins TRBV6-1 to TRBJ1-1. The CDR3 sequence is 12 residues long. There is no recorded DNA. Germline lookup yields CDR1 MNHNS and CDR2 SASEGT. The CDR3 is CASLAWNTEAFF.

The genes are TRBV15 and TRBJ2-3; TCRdb proposes TRBD2, but this gene call is untestable without DNA. Germline V gene sequence: CDR1 LNHNV, CDR2 YYDKDF (reference sequence). CDR3 size: 16 residues. No DNA accompanies this entry. The CDR3 protein is CATSRDRGARTDTQYF.

V is TRBV7-2 and J is TRBJ2-7; TCRdb outputs TRBD2, but without DNA this stays unchecked. The V gene's germline CDR1 is SGHTA and CDR2 FQGNSA. The CDR3 is 12 amino acids. No DNA has been recorded. The CDR3 reads CASSPISYEQYF. The full variable domain, completed using reference TRBV7-2 and TRBJ2-7, is GAGVSQSPSNKVTEKGKDVELRCDPISGHTALYWYRQSLGQGLEFLIYFQGNSAPDKSGLPSDRFSAERTGGSVSTLTIQRTQQEDSAVYLCASSPISYEQYFGPGTRLTVT.

The chain employs TRBV19 and TRBJ1-1. This CDR3 is 15 amino acids long. No DNA sequence is on record. Germline CDR1 LNHDA, CDR2 SQIVND (reference sequence). CDR3: CASSIVGGKNTEAFF.

J is TRBJ1-1 and V is TRBV4-1. There are 13 residues in the CDR3. DNA for this receptor is not on file. Germline V gene lookup returns CDR1 MGHRA and CDR2 YSYEKL. CDR3 sequence reads: CASSQERNTEAFF.

This chain joins TRBV10-3 and TRBJ2-2; the D gene TCRdb calls, TRBD2, cannot be checked with no DNA. This CDR3 is built from 13 residues. DNA was not recorded. CDR1 is ENHRY, CDR2 SYGVKD, per germline. CDR3 region: CAISESPSGELFF.

V gene TRBV5-1 combines with J gene TRBJ2-7. Germline CDR1 and CDR2: SGHRS and YFSETQ. This CDR3 is built from 12 residues. Only the protein sequence is given. The CDR3 spells CASSLEGYEQYF.

The chain links TRBV6-6 to TRBJ1-6; TCRdb indicates TRBD1, and absent DNA this call remains unverified. The CDR3 consists of 15 residues. No DNA appears here. Germline lookup yields CDR1 MNHNY and CDR2 SVGAGI (reference sequence). The CDR3 spells CASSGRGWGNSPLHF.

The chain combines TRBV4-1 with TRBJ1-3; the TCRdb D gene call, TRBD1, has no DNA to confirm it. This CDR3 is built from 16 residues. There is no recorded DNA. Germline CDR1 MGHRA, CDR2 YSYEKL. The CDR3 spells CASSSTTGLSGNTIYF.

The genes are TRBV19 and TRBJ1-1; TCRdb's D call, TRBD1, is unchecked because there is no DNA. The CDR3 is 14 residues long. This entry has no DNA. Germline CDR1 and CDR2: LNHDA and SQIVND (reference sequence). The CDR3: CASTKTVLWTEAFF.

J is TRBJ2-7 and V is TRBV4-2. Germline CDR1 is LGHNA and CDR2 is YNFKEQ. CDR3 length: 17 residues. No DNA has been recorded. CDR3 protein: CASSPGVTGAQVSKQYF.

The rearrangement uses TRBV7-3 and TRBJ1-2; TCRdb's D gene call, TRBD1, goes unchecked for lack of DNA. Germline CDR1 reads SGHTA; CDR2 reads FQGTGA. The CDR3 contains 14 residues. No DNA was logged. The CDR3 region is CASSPGTGGDGYTF. Drawing the rest from reference TRBV7-3 and TRBJ1-2, the complete variable domain is GAGVSQTPSNKVTEKGKYVELRCDPISGHTALYWYRQSLGQGPEFLIYFQGTGAADDSGLPNDRFFAVRPEGSVSTLKIQRTERGDSAVYLCASSPGTGGDGYTFGSGTRLTVV.

This sequence joins TRBV19 and TRBJ1-5; TCRdb lists TRBD1, though no DNA is available to test this call. The CDR3 covers 12 residues. The nucleotide record is missing. Per germline, CDR1 LNHDA and CDR2 SQIVND (reference sequence). The CDR3 protein is CATRGGGQPQHF.

The V call is TRBV28, the J call TRBJ1-5. Germline values: CDR1 MDHEN, CDR2 SYDVKM. The length of the CDR3 is 17 residues. Only the protein sequence is given. CDR3 protein: CASSLRRGLHPGRPQHF. Looking up the rest from reference TRBV28 and TRBJ1-5 gives the full variable domain: DVKVTQSSRYLVKRTGEKVFLECVQDMDHENMFWYRQDPGLGLRLIYFSYDVKMKEKGDIPEGYSVSREKKERFSLILESASTNQTSMYLCASSLRRGLHPGRPQHFGDGTRLSIL.

The CDR3 sequence: CASSLTISGEAFF. The chain has TRBV5-1 and TRBJ1-1. The V gene's germline CDR1 is SGHRS and CDR2 YFSETQ. The CDR3 runs 13 residues. No DNA is recorded.

CDR3: CASSQVGLRGLASGNEQFF. The chain has TRBV4-2 and TRBJ2-1; TCRdb selects TRBD2, and the lack of DNA leaves this call unchecked. Germline values: CDR1 LGHNA, CDR2 YNFKEQ. CDR3 size: 19 residues. The DNA sequence is not available.

The CDR3 is CASSLALGVAGRNSYEQYF. The chain is built from TRBV5-1 and TRBJ2-7; TCRdb returns TRBD2, unconfirmable since there is no DNA. There are 19 residues in the CDR3. Only the protein sequence is given. Germline V gene data show CDR1 as SGHRS and CDR2 as YFSETQ.